This T cell receptor beta chain came from a study of blood T cell repertoires in COVID-19. Study-level background: From T cells, B-cell-depleted T cells, or PBMCs came the material, which was cDNA or gDNA.

Sequenced by immunoSEQ multiplex PCR; TCRdb stores in-frame clones only, minus some. The sample holds under 130,000 clones; about 80% are singletons and the top ten take 12%. V was clipped by 6 bases and J by 0 bases, with 14 bases between them. The CDR3 spans 15 residues. CDR1 is ENHRY, CDR2 SYGVKD, per germline. The J gene is TRBJ1-2, the V gene TRBV10-3; D not resolved. This clonotype was obtained from a human donor in a cohort sampled during active COVID-19. Sequencing used peripheral blood. The CDR3 protein is CAISRPEGANYGYTF. The DNA for the CDR3 is TGTGCCATCAGCAGGCCCGAGGGAGCTAACTATGGCTACACCTTC.